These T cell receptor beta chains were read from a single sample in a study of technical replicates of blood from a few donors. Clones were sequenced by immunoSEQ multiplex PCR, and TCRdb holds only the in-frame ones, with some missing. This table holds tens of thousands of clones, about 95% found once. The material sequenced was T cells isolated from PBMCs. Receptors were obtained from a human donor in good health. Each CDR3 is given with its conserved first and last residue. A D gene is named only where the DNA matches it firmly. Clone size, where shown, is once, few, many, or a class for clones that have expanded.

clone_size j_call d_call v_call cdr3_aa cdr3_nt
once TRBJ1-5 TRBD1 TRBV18 CASSPTGTGGDQPQHF TGTGCCAGCTCACCAACGGGGACAGGGGGCGATCAGCCCCAGCATTTT
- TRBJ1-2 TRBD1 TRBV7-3 CASSLTGTGGQSYGYTF TGTGCCAGCAGCTTGACCGGGACAGGGGGTCAAAGTTATGGCTACACCTTC
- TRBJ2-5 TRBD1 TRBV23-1 CDWREPGTGGEETQYF TGCGACTGGCGGGAGCCCGGGACAGGGGGCGAAGAGACCCAGTACTTC
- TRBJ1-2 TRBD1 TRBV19 CASSIPGKPDRVGGYTF TGTGCCAGTAGTATCCCTGGGAAACCGGACAGGGTAGGTGGCTACACCTTC
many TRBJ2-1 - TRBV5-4 CASSPAGVADPYNEQFF TGTGCCAGCAGCCCCGCTGGGGTAGCGGACCCCTACAATGAGCAGTTCTTC
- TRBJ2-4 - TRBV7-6 CASSPRLSLAKNIQYF TGTGCCAGCAGCCCCCGCTTGAGTCTAGCCAAAAACATTCAGTACTTC
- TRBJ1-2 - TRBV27 CASSPSVGGDGYTF TGTGCCAGCAGTCCGTCAGTAGGAGGGGATGGCTACACCTTC
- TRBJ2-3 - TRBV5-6 CASSLGMSTDTQYF TGTGCCAGCAGCCTCGGGATGAGCACAGATACGCAGTATTTT
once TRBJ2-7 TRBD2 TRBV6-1 CASRRGTSGRAHF TGTGCCAGCAGGCGTGGGACTAGCGGGAGGGCGCACTTC
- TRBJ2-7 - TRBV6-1 CASRGGGGTYEQYF TGTGCCAGCAGGGGGGGAGGGGGTACCTACGAGCAGTACTTC
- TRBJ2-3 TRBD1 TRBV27 CASSSYRTGGTDTQYF TGTGCCAGCAGTTCGTACCGGACAGGGGGCACAGATACGCAGTATTTT
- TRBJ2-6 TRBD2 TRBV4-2 CASSQTGGSGANVLTF TGTGCCAGCAGCCAAACGGGGGGCTCTGGGGCCAACGTCCTGACTTTC
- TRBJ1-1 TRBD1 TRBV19 CASSTSGTGNTEAFF TGTGCCAGTAGTACAAGCGGGACAGGGAACACTGAAGCTTTCTTT
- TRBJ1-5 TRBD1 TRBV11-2 CASSSGRQGNQPQHF TGTGCCAGCAGCTCGGGCAGACAGGGGAATCAGCCCCAGCATTTT
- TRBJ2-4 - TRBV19 CASSIEGAPKNIQYF TGTGCCAGTAGTATAGAGGGGGCTCCCAAAAACATTCAGTACTTC
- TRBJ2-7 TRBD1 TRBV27 CASTVWAAGGSYEQYF TGTGCCAGCACAGTTTGGGCGGCAGGGGGATCCTACGAGCAGTACTTC
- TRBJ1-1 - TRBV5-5 CASSFLITEAFF TGTGCCAGCAGCTTCCTAATCACTGAAGCTTTCTTT
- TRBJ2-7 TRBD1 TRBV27 CASRSDRDKWYEQYF TGTGCCAGCAGGTCGGACAGGGACAAGTGGTACGAGCAGTACTTC
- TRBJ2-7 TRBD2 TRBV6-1 CASSAPSGGGYEQYF TGTGCCAGCAGTGCACCTAGCGGGGGGGGTTACGAGCAGTACTTC
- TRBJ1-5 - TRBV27 CASSFYSNQPQHF TGTGCCAGCAGTTTTTATAGCAATCAGCCCCAGCATTTT
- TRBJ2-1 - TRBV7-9 CASLNLADHNEQFF TGTGCCAGCCTAAACTTAGCGGACCACAATGAGCAGTTCTTC
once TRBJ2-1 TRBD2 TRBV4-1 CASSQDRSSGTGHEQFF TGCGCCAGCAGCCAAGATCGAAGTAGCGGGACGGGGCATGAGCAGTTCTTC
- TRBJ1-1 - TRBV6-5 CASSYSGQAQAFF TGTGCCAGCAGTTACTCGGGCCAGGCTCAAGCTTTCTTT
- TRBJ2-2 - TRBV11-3 CASSLVGTGELFF TGTGCCAGCAGCTTAGTCGGCACCGGGGAGCTGTTTTTT
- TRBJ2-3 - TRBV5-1 CASSLIRLDTQYF TGCGCCAGCAGCCTGATCAGGTTAGATACGCAGTATTTT
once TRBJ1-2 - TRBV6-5 CASSYSGGRSRYGYTF TGTGCCAGCAGTTACTCAGGCGGTAGGAGTCGCTATGGCTACACCTTC
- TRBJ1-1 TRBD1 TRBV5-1 CASTRTTGGITEAFF TGCGCCAGCACTCGAACGACAGGGGGTATTACTGAAGCTTTCTTT
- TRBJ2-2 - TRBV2 CASTKRVAGELFF TGTGCCAGCACCAAAAGAGTGGCCGGGGAGCTGTTTTTT
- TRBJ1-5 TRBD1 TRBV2 CASGGQGLNQPQHF TGTGCCAGCGGAGGACAGGGCCTCAATCAGCCCCAGCATTTT
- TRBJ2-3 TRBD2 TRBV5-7 CASSSLADHCTDTQYF TGTGCCAGCAGCTCACTAGCGGACCATTGCACAGATACGCAGTATTTT